This is a list of T cell receptor beta chains from one sample in a study of cytomegalovirus exposure and HLA in healthy donors. TCRdb keeps only in-frame clones here, not all; method: immunoSEQ multiplex PCR. The sample has under 250,000 clones, 75% to 85% seen once. Sequences were obtained from PBMCs. These receptors were taken from a woman aged 40 to 49 in good health and CMV-seronegative. Both conserved end residues are part of each CDR3. A D gene is named only where the DNA matches it firmly. Clone sizes are given selectively: once, few, many, or a class where the clone is expanded.

clone_size: -
d_call: -
j_call: TRBJ2-1
v_call: TRBV7-6
cdr3_nt: TGTGCCAGCAGCTTAACGGGAGAGCAGTTCTTC
cdr3_aa: CASSLTGEQFF

clone_size: -
d_call: -
j_call: TRBJ2-5
v_call: TRBV5-1
cdr3_nt: TGCGCCAGCAGCGAGTTAGAGACCCAGTACTTC
cdr3_aa: CASSELETQYF

clone_size: -
d_call: TRBD1
j_call: TRBJ1-2
v_call: TRBV6-4
cdr3_nt: TGTGCCAGCAGCCCCGAAGGGACAGGAATCTATGGCTACACCTTC
cdr3_aa: CASSPEGTGIYGYTF

clone_size: -
d_call: TRBD1
j_call: TRBJ2-2
v_call: TRBV30
cdr3_nt: TGTGCCTGGAGTGCCCCCGGGACAGGGAGCGGGGAGCTGTTTTTT
cdr3_aa: CAWSAPGTGSGELFF

clone_size: -
d_call: TRBD2
j_call: TRBJ2-1
v_call: TRBV6-5
cdr3_nt: TGTGCCAGCAATCGGGAGGGGACTCCTCAGTTCTTC
cdr3_aa: CASNREGTPQFF

clone_size: -
d_call: -
j_call: TRBJ1-2
v_call: TRBV30
cdr3_nt: TGTGCCTGGGGGGCCCAGGGAGGATGGTATGGCTACACCTTC
cdr3_aa: CAWGAQGGWYGYTF

clone_size: -
d_call: TRBD2
j_call: TRBJ2-3
v_call: TRBV10-1
cdr3_nt: TGCGCCAGCAGCCAAGCGGGAAAGGACACAGATACGCAGTATTTT
cdr3_aa: CASSQAGKDTDTQYF

clone_size: -
d_call: -
j_call: TRBJ2-3
v_call: TRBV7-9
cdr3_nt: TGTGCCAGCAGCTTGGGGGCAGGGGGGTCAAATACGCAGTATTTT
cdr3_aa: CASSLGAGGSNTQYF

clone_size: -
d_call: -
j_call: TRBJ1-2
v_call: TRBV9
cdr3_nt: TGTGCCAGCAGCCCCGGACTGGCCCAAAACTATGGCTACACCTTC
cdr3_aa: CASSPGLAQNYGYTF

clone_size: -
d_call: TRBD2
j_call: TRBJ2-7
v_call: TRBV28
cdr3_nt: TGTGCCAGCAGTTTGTCCGGGACTAGCGGGTACTACGAGCAGTACTTC
cdr3_aa: CASSLSGTSGYYEQYF

clone_size: -
d_call: -
j_call: TRBJ1-3
v_call: TRBV5-1
cdr3_nt: TGCGCCAGCAGCTTGGGCCAGGAGGCGGGAAACACCATATATTTT
cdr3_aa: CASSLGQEAGNTIYF

clone_size: -
d_call: TRBD2
j_call: TRBJ2-3
v_call: TRBV28
cdr3_nt: TGTGCCAGCAGTTTAGTCGGGACTAGCAGAGATACGCAGTATTTT
cdr3_aa: CASSLVGTSRDTQYF

clone_size: -
d_call: TRBD2
j_call: TRBJ2-3
v_call: TRBV6-5
cdr3_nt: TGTGCCAGCACCGACGGTACTAGCGAGACAGATACGCAGTATTTT
cdr3_aa: CASTDGTSETDTQYF

clone_size: once
d_call: -
j_call: TRBJ1-5
v_call: TRBV7-8
cdr3_nt: TGTGCCAGCAGCTTAGGGCTGAGCAATCAGCCCCAGCATTTT
cdr3_aa: CASSLGLSNQPQHF

clone_size: -
d_call: TRBD2
j_call: TRBJ2-1
v_call: TRBV10-3
cdr3_nt: TGTGCCATCAGTGAGTCGAGTAGCGGGGCCTACAATGAGCAGTTCTTC
cdr3_aa: CAISESSSGAYNEQFF

clone_size: few
d_call: TRBD2
j_call: TRBJ2-5
v_call: TRBV15
cdr3_nt: TGTGCCACCAGCAGAGATCGGGGAGCGGGAGATTTGGAGACCCAGTACTTC
cdr3_aa: CATSRDRGAGDLETQYF

clone_size: -
d_call: TRBD1
j_call: TRBJ2-7
v_call: TRBV5-6
cdr3_nt: TGTGCCAGCAGCTTTGGGACAGGGGGGTCCTACGAGCAGTACTTC
cdr3_aa: CASSFGTGGSYEQYF

clone_size: few
d_call: TRBD2
j_call: TRBJ2-7
v_call: TRBV5-1
cdr3_nt: TGCGCCAGCACCGGGGGGGGGTCGCCCTACGAGCAGTACTTC
cdr3_aa: CASTGGGSPYEQYF

clone_size: -
d_call: -
j_call: TRBJ2-7
v_call: TRBV11-2
cdr3_nt: TGTGCCAGCAGCCTCTCGGAGGCCGCGTACGACTACGAGCAGTACTTC
cdr3_aa: CASSLSEAAYDYEQYF

clone_size: -
d_call: -
j_call: TRBJ1-5
v_call: TRBV19
cdr3_nt: TGTGCCAGTAAATACCAACACCTAGGAAACGACAATCAGCCCCAGCATTTT
cdr3_aa: CASKYQHLGNDNQPQHF

clone_size: few
d_call: -
j_call: TRBJ2-1
v_call: TRBV29-1
cdr3_nt: TGCAGCGTGGACTGGGCCTCCTACAATGAGCAGTTCTTC
cdr3_aa: CSVDWASYNEQFF

clone_size: -
d_call: -
j_call: TRBJ2-3
v_call: TRBV18
cdr3_nt: TGTGCCAGCTCACCGGGACTCGCCGCAGATACGCAGTATTTT
cdr3_aa: CASSPGLAADTQYF

clone_size: -
d_call: -
j_call: TRBJ2-7
v_call: TRBV6-5
cdr3_nt: TGTGCCAGCAGTTCCGAAGGGGCAGGCGCCTACGAGCAGTACTTC
cdr3_aa: CASSSEGAGAYEQYF

clone_size: -
d_call: TRBD1
j_call: TRBJ2-5
v_call: TRBV7-9
cdr3_nt: TGTGCCAGCAGCCTCAACCCGGGACAGCCCCAAGAGACCCAGTACTTC
cdr3_aa: CASSLNPGQPQETQYF

clone_size: -
d_call: TRBD1
j_call: TRBJ1-4
v_call: TRBV18
cdr3_nt: TGTGCCAGCTCACCAACCACCACACAGGGGAGGGAAAAACTGTTTTTT
cdr3_aa: CASSPTTTQGREKLFF

clone_size: -
d_call: -
j_call: TRBJ1-2
v_call: TRBV5-1
cdr3_nt: TGCGCCAGCAGTATCTCGAACTATGGCTACACCTTC
cdr3_aa: CASSISNYGYTF

clone_size: -
d_call: -
j_call: TRBJ2-1
v_call: TRBV5-6
cdr3_nt: TGTGCCAGCAGCTTGTGGCTGGGCCAAAGCTCCTACAATGAGCAGTTCTTC
cdr3_aa: CASSLWLGQSSYNEQFF

clone_size: -
d_call: -
j_call: TRBJ2-5
v_call: TRBV29-1
cdr3_nt: TGCAGCGTTGGTGTATTGGCCGTGGAGGGGAAGACCCAGTACTTC
cdr3_aa: CSVGVLAVEGKTQYF

clone_size: -
d_call: -
j_call: TRBJ2-3
v_call: TRBV5-1
cdr3_nt: TGCGCCAGCAGCTTGGGAGCGGGACACACCACAGATACGCAGTATTTT
cdr3_aa: CASSLGAGHTTDTQYF

clone_size: -
d_call: -
j_call: TRBJ2-2
v_call: TRBV5-4
cdr3_nt: TGTGCCAGCAGCTTCGAGACAACTCTCACCGGGGAGCTGTTTTTT
cdr3_aa: CASSFETTLTGELFF

clone_size: -
d_call: -
j_call: TRBJ1-3
v_call: TRBV7-8
cdr3_nt: TGTGCCAGCAGCTTAGCGATGAGGATCGGAAACACCATATATTTT
cdr3_aa: CASSLAMRIGNTIYF

clone_size: -
d_call: -
j_call: TRBJ2-7
v_call: TRBV27
cdr3_nt: TGTGCCAGCAGTTTATACGGTCGGTCCTACGAGCAGTACTTC
cdr3_aa: CASSLYGRSYEQYF

clone_size: -
d_call: TRBD2
j_call: TRBJ2-7
v_call: TRBV5-1
cdr3_nt: TGCGCCAGCAGCCCCCGGGAGGGGTCAGTCGGCGAGCAGTACTTC
cdr3_aa: CASSPREGSVGEQYF

clone_size: -
d_call: TRBD2
j_call: TRBJ2-5
v_call: TRBV5-6
cdr3_nt: TGTGCCAGCAGCGACACACGGGGGGATCCCCCCATACGGGAGACCCAGTACTTC
cdr3_aa: CASSDTRGDPPIRETQYF

clone_size: -
d_call: TRBD2
j_call: TRBJ2-2
v_call: TRBV7-3
cdr3_nt: TGTGCCAGATCTAGCGGCTCGAACACCGGGGAGCTGTTTTTT
cdr3_aa: CARSSGSNTGELFF

clone_size: -
d_call: -
j_call: TRBJ2-2
v_call: TRBV5-4
cdr3_nt: TGTGCCAGCAGTAGGAGGACCGAAAACACCGGGGAGCTGTTTTTT
cdr3_aa: CASSRRTENTGELFF

clone_size: -
d_call: TRBD1
j_call: TRBJ2-3
v_call: TRBV27
cdr3_nt: TGTGCCAGCAGTTTAAGGACAGGGGTGTGGGTTACGCAGTATTTT
cdr3_aa: CASSLRTGVWVTQYF

clone_size: -
d_call: -
j_call: TRBJ2-1
v_call: TRBV29-1
cdr3_nt: TGCAGCCACGACAGTTTCTCCTACAATGAGCAGTTCTTC
cdr3_aa: CSHDSFSYNEQFF

clone_size: once
d_call: TRBD1
j_call: TRBJ2-7
v_call: TRBV5-1
cdr3_nt: TGCGCCAGCAGCCCCCAGGACAGGCTCTACGAGCAGTACTTC
cdr3_aa: CASSPQDRLYEQYF

clone_size: -
d_call: TRBD2
j_call: TRBJ2-7
v_call: TRBV18
cdr3_nt: TGTGCCAGCTCACCACGGGGGGGCGAGCAGTACTTC
cdr3_aa: CASSPRGGEQYF

clone_size: -
d_call: -
j_call: TRBJ1-6
v_call: TRBV30
cdr3_nt: TGTGCCTGGAGTGTATCACAGTACTATAATTCACCCCTCCACTTT
cdr3_aa: CAWSVSQYYNSPLHF

clone_size: -
d_call: -
j_call: TRBJ1-4
v_call: TRBV5-1
cdr3_nt: TGCGCCAGCAGCTTGCCAGCAACTAATGAAAAACTGTTTTTT
cdr3_aa: CASSLPATNEKLFF

clone_size: -
d_call: -
j_call: TRBJ1-4
v_call: TRBV5-1
cdr3_nt: TGCGCCAGCAGCCTGGGACACTCGGCTAATGAAAAACTGTTTTTT
cdr3_aa: CASSLGHSANEKLFF

clone_size: -
d_call: TRBD1
j_call: TRBJ1-5
v_call: TRBV6-5
cdr3_nt: TGTGCCAGCAGACAAGGACAGGGAAGTCAGCCCCAGCATTTT
cdr3_aa: CASRQGQGSQPQHF

clone_size: -
d_call: -
j_call: TRBJ1-1
v_call: TRBV19
cdr3_nt: TGTGCCAGTAGTACTGGATACAGGGAAGCTTTCTTT
cdr3_aa: CASSTGYREAFF

clone_size: -
d_call: TRBD1
j_call: TRBJ2-3
v_call: TRBV7-9
cdr3_nt: TGTGCCAGCAGCTTCCGGGACAGCCTTAGCACAGATACGCAGTATTTT
cdr3_aa: CASSFRDSLSTDTQYF

clone_size: -
d_call: TRBD1
j_call: TRBJ2-3
v_call: TRBV15
cdr3_nt: TGTGCCACCAGCGGCATGACAGGGGCTGATACGCAGTATTTT
cdr3_aa: CATSGMTGADTQYF

clone_size: -
d_call: -
j_call: TRBJ1-1
v_call: TRBV28
cdr3_nt: TGTGCCAGCAGACCAGGGTATAACACTGAAGCTTTCTTT
cdr3_aa: CASRPGYNTEAFF